This TCR beta chain emerged from a study of shared clonotypes between healthy human individuals. The protocol was immunoSEQ multiplex PCR, while the TCRdb copy is restricted to in-frame clones and leaves out a portion. The sample lists 400,000 to 550,000 clones; about 80% were seen once. This CDR3 has 15 residues. In germline, CDR1 is KGHSH, CDR2 LQKENI. V was cut by 4 bases and J by 3 bases, with 12 bases left in between. The TCR sequence derives from a woman aged 40 to 49 in good health. Some clones in this sample may be carry-over from other donors' samples. The sequencing input was PBMCs. V is TRBV18 and J is TRBJ1-4, with D maybe TRBD1 (5 bases). CDR3 bases: TGTGCCAGCTCACTAATCCGGGACCCTAATGAAAAACTGTTTTTT. Amino acid sequence: CASSLIRDPNEKLFF.